This T cell receptor (beta chain) was sequenced during a study of blood T cell repertoires in COVID-19. As originally analysed: Reference gene primers were amplified, and this amplification served to estimate nucleated cell counts. Sequencing was performed with immunoSEQ multiplex PCR; in TCRdb, only in-frame clones are kept and a portion is missing. The V and J calls and the clone size are those of that table, but D and trimming were determined from the DNA. The sample lists approximately 250,000 clones, 75% to 85% seen once, with over 4.5% in the top ten. This CDR3 spans 18 amino acids. Germline CDR1 reads MDHEN; CDR2 reads SYDVKM. A remark on this clone: Sequence at one end of the junction differs from germline and may be a read error.

The sequencing input was peripheral blood. This chain joins TRBV28 and TRBJ2-5; 10 nucleotides agree with TRBD1. This receptor was taken from a human donor in a cohort sampled during active COVID-19. The CDR3 coding sequence is TGTGCCAGCAGTTTCCCACGTCCCGGGACAGGGGATCAAGGGACCCAGTACTTC. Amino acids: CASSFPRPGTGDQGTQYF.